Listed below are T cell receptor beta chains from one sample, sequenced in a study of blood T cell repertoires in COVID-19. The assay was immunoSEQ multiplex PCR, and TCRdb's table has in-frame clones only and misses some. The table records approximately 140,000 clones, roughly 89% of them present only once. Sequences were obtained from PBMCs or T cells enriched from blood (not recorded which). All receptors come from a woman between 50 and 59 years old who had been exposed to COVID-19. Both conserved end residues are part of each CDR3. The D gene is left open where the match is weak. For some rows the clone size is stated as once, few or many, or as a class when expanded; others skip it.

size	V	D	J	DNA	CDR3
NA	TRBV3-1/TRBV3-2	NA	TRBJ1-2	TGTGCCAGCAGCCAAGCCCTCTCGACAGCCATCTATGGCTACACCTTC	CASSQALSTAIYGYTF
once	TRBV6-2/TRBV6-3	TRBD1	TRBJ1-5	TGTGCCAGCAGTTTCCTGAAAGGGGGCAACCAGCCCCAGCATTTT	CASSFLKGGNQPQHF
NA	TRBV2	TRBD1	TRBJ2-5	TGTGCCAGCAGTGCGGGACAGGGGCTTGGGGAGACCCAGTACTTC	CASSAGQGLGETQYF
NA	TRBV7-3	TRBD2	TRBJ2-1	TGTGCCAGCAGCGTCCAGCCCGGGGGGGGCTACAATGAGCAGTTCTTC	CASSVQPGGGYNEQFF
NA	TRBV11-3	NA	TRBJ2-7	TGTGCCAGCAGCCCCGGGAACTCCTACGAGCAGTACTTC	CASSPGNSYEQYF
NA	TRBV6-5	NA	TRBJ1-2	TGTGCCAGCAGTTACTCGGGGGCTCGTGGCTACACCTTC	CASSYSGARGYTF
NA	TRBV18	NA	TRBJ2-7	TGTGCCAGCTCGGGAGTTGGTTACGAGCAGTACTTC	CASSGVGYEQYF
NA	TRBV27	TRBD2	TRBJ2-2	TGTGCCAGCAGCAAAACTAGCGGGATAGGAACCGGGGAGCTGTTTTTT	CASSKTSGIGTGELFF
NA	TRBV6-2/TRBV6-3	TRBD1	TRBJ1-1	TGTGCCAGCAGCCAGGGACAGGGGACTGAAGCTTTCTTT	CASSQGQGTEAFF
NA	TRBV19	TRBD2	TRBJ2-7	TGTGCCAGTAGTATTTCGGGACTAGCGACCTACGAGCAGTACTTC	CASSISGLATYEQYF
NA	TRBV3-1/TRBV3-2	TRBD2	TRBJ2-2	TGTGCCAGCAGATTAGCGGGCTCGAACACCGGGGAGCTGTTTTTT	CASRLAGSNTGELFF
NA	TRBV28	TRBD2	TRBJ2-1	TGTGCCAGCAGTTTAGGAGCGAGCGGGAGAGTGTACAATGAGCAGTTCTTC	CASSLGASGRVYNEQFF
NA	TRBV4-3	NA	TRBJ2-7	TGCGCCAGCAGCCTCACAGGGTTCCACGAGCAGTACTTC	CASSLTGFHEQYF
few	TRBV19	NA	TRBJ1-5	TGTGCCACCACAGGTAGGGAGGGTCAGCCCCAGCATTTT	CATTGREGQPQHF
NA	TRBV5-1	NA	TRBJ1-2	TGCGCCAGCAGCTTTGGCGGGAGTGGAGGCTATGGCTACACCTTC	CASSFGGSGGYGYTF
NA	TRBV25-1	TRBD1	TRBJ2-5	TGTGCCAGCGCCCGGGACAGCCAAGAGACCCAGTACTTC	CASARDSQETQYF
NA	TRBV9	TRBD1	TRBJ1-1	TGTGCCAGCAGAGGAGGGGGCTCTGAAGCTTTCTTT	CASRGGGSEAFF
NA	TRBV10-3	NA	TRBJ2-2	TGTGCCCATCATTCAGGTGGCGGGGAGCTGTTTTTT	CAHHSGGGELFF
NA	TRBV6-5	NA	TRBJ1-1	TGTGCCAGCAGTTACGGAGCGGTTACGGGGAACACTGAAGCTTTCTTT	CASSYGAVTGNTEAFF
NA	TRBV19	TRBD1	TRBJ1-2	TGTGCCAGTAGTGCTTCGTGGACAGGTCGGGGGGGCTACACCTTC	CASSASWTGRGGYTF
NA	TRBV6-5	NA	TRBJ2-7	TGTGCCAGCACCGGGAGCTACGAGCAGTACTTC	CASTGSYEQYF
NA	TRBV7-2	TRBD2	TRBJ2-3	TGTGCCAGCAGCCCGACTAGCGAGAGGGGAGATACGCAGTATTTT	CASSPTSERGDTQYF
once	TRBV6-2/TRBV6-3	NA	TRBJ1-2	TGTGCCAGCACCCCTCGAGGTAGTGGCTACACCTTC	CASTPRGSGYTF
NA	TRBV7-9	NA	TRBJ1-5	TGTGCCAGCAGCCGGGGGGGTAGCCAGCCCCAGCATTTT	CASSRGGSQPQHF
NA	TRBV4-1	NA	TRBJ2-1	TGCGCCAGCAGCCAAGAGCTGTCGGGTTCCTACAATGAGCAGTTCTTC	CASSQELSGSYNEQFF
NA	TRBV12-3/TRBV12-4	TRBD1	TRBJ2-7	TGTGCCAGCACCATAGGGACAGTCTACGAGCAGTACTTC	CASTIGTVYEQYF
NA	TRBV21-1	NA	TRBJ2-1	TGTGCCAGCAGCAAAGATCGAAGGGGGTGGGAGGAGCAGTTCTTC	CASSKDRRGWEEQFF
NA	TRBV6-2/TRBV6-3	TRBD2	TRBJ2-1	TGTGCCAGCAGTTACTCGACTAGCGGGAGACGCGATGAGCAGTTCTTC	CASSYSTSGRRDEQFF
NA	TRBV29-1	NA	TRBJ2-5	TGCAGCGTTGCCTCAGGAGAGACCCAGTACTTC	CSVASGETQYF
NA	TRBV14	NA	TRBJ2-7	TGTGCCAGCAGCCTAAGACAGCCCCAGGACGAGCAGTACTTC	CASSLRQPQDEQYF
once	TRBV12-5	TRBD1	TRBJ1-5	TGTGCTAGTGCTACAGAAGGACAGGGGCCTTATCAGCCCCAGCATTTT	CASATEGQGPYQPQHF
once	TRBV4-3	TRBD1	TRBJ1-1	TGCGCCAGCAGCCATACAACAGGGGGCACTGAAGCTTTCTTT	CASSHTTGGTEAFF
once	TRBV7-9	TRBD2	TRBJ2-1	TGTGCCAGCAGCTTAGTAACATTGTCTAGCGGGAGAGGGGATGAGCAGTTCTTC	CASSLVTLSSGRGDEQFF
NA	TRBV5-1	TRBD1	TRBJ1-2	TGCGCCAGCAGCTTGGTAGCAGGGGGTGAAATAAACTATGGCTACACCTTC	CASSLVAGGEINYGYTF
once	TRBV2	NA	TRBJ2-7	TGTGCCAGCAGTCAGGGGCTTGGCGAGCAGTACTTC	CASSQGLGEQYF
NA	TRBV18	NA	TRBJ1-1	TGTGCCAGCTCACCACTACTGGTCACTGATTCTTTCTTT	CASSPLLVTDSFF
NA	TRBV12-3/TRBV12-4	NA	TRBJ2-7	TGTGCCAGCAGTTACGTCAGGGGCTACGAGCAGTACTTC	CASSYVRGYEQYF
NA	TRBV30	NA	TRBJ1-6	TGTGCCTGGAGTGTACTTAAGACAGATTCACCCCTCCACTTT	CAWSVLKTDSPLHF
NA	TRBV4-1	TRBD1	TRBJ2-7	TGCGCCAGCAGCCAAGGGGACAGCTCCTACGAGCAGTACTTC	CASSQGDSSYEQYF
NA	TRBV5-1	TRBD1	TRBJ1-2	TGCGCCAGCATCCCCCCAGGGGGCTATGGCTACACCTTC	CASIPPGGYGYTF
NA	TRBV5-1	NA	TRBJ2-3	TGCGCCAGCAGGTCCCAGGTAACTAGCACAGATACGCAGTATTTT	CASRSQVTSTDTQYF
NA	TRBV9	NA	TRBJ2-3	TGTGCCAGCAGCGTAAGGGACTCTCCCTCCGATACGCAGTATTTT	CASSVRDSPSDTQYF
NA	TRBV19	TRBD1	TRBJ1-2	TGTGCCAGTAGACCGCCGACAGGGGACTATGGCTACACCTTC	CASRPPTGDYGYTF
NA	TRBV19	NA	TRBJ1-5	TGTGCCAGTAGTAGCCCAGATCAGCCCCAGCATTTT	CASSSPDQPQHF
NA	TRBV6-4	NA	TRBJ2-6	TGTGCCAGCACCGACAACTCTGGGGCCAACGTCCTGACTTTC	CASTDNSGANVLTF